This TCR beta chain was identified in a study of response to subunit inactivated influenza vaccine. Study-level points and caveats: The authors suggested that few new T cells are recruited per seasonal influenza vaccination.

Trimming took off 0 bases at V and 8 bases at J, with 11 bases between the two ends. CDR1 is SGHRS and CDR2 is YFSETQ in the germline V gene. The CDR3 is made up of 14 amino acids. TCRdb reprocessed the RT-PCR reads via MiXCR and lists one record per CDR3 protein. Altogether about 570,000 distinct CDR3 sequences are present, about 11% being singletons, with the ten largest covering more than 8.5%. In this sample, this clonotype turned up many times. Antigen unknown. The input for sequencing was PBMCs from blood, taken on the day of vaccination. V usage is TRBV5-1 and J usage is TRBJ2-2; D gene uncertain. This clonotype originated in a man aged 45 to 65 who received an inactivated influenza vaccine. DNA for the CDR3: TGCGCCAGCAGCTTGGAATCCGCCGGAGGGGAGCTGTTTTTT. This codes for CASSLESAGGELFF.